The text below deals with one T cell receptor (beta chain). This sample was included in a study of blood T cell repertoires in COVID-19. For the study at large: Whether acute or convalescent, the COVID-19 samples came from the United States, Italy and Spain. PBMCs, B-cell-depleted T cells, or T cells were the source of the cDNA or gDNA that made up the material.

This CDR3 has 15 residues. Germline V gene data show CDR1 as SGHRS and CDR2 as YFSETQ. The V and J ends lost 6 bases and 4 bases respectively, with 19 bases between them. Original processing notes: How many nucleated cells were present was estimated from reference gene primer amplification. This table comes from immunoSEQ multiplex PCR, and its TCRdb copy is limited to in-frame clones, with some not included. The V and J calls and clone size come from that table; D and trimming were worked out from the DNA. The table records approximately 270,000 clones, about 86% of them present only once. The sequenced sample was peripheral blood. The clonotype was recovered from an elderly man with acute or convalescent COVID-19. The V gene is TRBV5-1, the J gene TRBJ1-1; D not certain. For the CDR3, the DNA is TGCGCCAGCATGACCGGGTCCTTGAGCAGCACTGAAGCTTTCTTT. Protein sequence: CASMTGSLSSTEAFF.